This T cell receptor (beta chain) was identified in a study of blood T cell repertoires in COVID-19. CDR1 is SEHNR, CDR2 FQNEAQ, per germline (reference sequence). Losses at the gene ends were 3 bases for V and 2 bases for J; bases not matched to a gene: 6. This CDR3 has 15 residues. TCRdb keeps only in-frame clones here, not all; method: immunoSEQ multiplex PCR. Of 250,000 to 300,000 clones in the sample, less than 85% were seen once. This TCR came from a young woman with acute or convalescent COVID-19. Sequences were obtained from peripheral blood. The chain carries TRBV7-9 and TRBJ2-7; 8 nucleotides line up with TRBD2. The CDR3: CASSFWTSSAYEQYF. DNA of the CDR3: TGTGCCAGCAGCTTCTGGACTAGCAGCGCCTACGAGCAGTACTTC.